This is a list of T cell receptor beta chains from one sample in a study of CD8+ T cells in alopecia areata. TCRdb's copy holds only in-frame clones and misses some; the assay was immunoSEQ multiplex PCR. The sample has about 120,000 clones; almost 50% are singletons. Sequences were derived from CD8+ T cells sorted from blood, sampled at week 0. Source of these receptors: a human donor with alopecia areata. Each CDR3 is given with its conserved first and last residue. Each record gives: V gene, CDR3 length, CDR3 protein.

TRBV30 14 CAWSRGHLNTEAFF
TRBV7-9 16 CASSLVVRQSITEAFF
TRBV7-8 14 CASSLRGQGNEQYF
TRBV6-5 12 CASRTVNEKLFF
TRBV5-6 14 CASRPSEGSYGYTF
TRBV23-1 14 CASRNENSNQPQHF
TRBV28 14 CAAGTGEINQPQHF
TRBV30 14 CAWNPTVMNTEAFF
TRBV25-1 9 CCNSYEQYF
TRBV29-1 12 CSVRLGYYEQYF
TRBV4-3 16 CASSQDFVTTNTEAFF
TRBV12-5 14 CASGPQGADDTQYF
TRBV5-6 13 CASSLGGADEQFF
TRBV6-5 14 CASSYSEGANVLTF
TRBV10-3 11 CAIGGNTEAFF
TRBV27 12 CASSLLGQPQHF
TRBV4-1 12 CASSQDRLEQYF
TRBV7-3 14 CASSLGLGVSPLHF